The 5 T cell receptor beta chains listed next were all sequenced from one sample in a study of T cell repertoires in cytomegalovirus infection. TCRdb passed the reads through MiXCR, listing each CDR3 protein once. The sample shows about 530,000 distinct CDR3 sequences, 26% of them seen only once. The sample comprised PBMCs. Source of these receptors: a human donor in good health (CMV status not recorded). Some clones in this sample may be carry-over from other donors' samples.

This clonotype has more than one count but fewer than ten. V usage is TRBV7-8 and J usage is TRBJ2-7; tentative D call: TRBD1 (6 bases). Germline-derived CDR1 and CDR2 are SGHVS and FQNEAQ. There are 14 residues in the CDR3. V was cut by 1 base and J by 3 bases, with 10 bases left in between. The CDR3 protein is CASSLEPRGYEQYF. The CDR3 DNA follows: TGTGCCAGCAGCTTAGAGCCCAGGGGCTACGAGCAGTACTTC.

The chain is built from TRBV28 and TRBJ2-5; 11 nucleotides agree with TRBD2. Germline V lookup: CDR1 MDHEN, CDR2 SYDVKM. The V gene end was trimmed by 5 bases and the J gene end by 3 bases; junction bases not matched to a gene: 8. The CDR3 runs 16 residues. CDR3 DNA: TGTGCCAGCAGTCCGGGACTAGCGGATTCAGAAGAGACCCAGTACTTC. As protein: CASSPGLADSEETQYF. The variable domain in full, completed from reference TRBV28 and TRBJ2-5, reads DVKVTQSSRYLVKRTGEKVFLECVQDMDHENMFWYRQDPGLGLRLIYFSYDVKMKEKGDIPEGYSVSREKKERFSLILESASTNQTSMYLCASSPGLADSEETQYFGPGTRLLVL.

This clonotype has just a few counts. The chain links TRBV4-1 to TRBJ1-5, with 9 bases matching TRBD1. There are 16 residues in the CDR3. Germline CDR1 and CDR2: MGHRA and YSYEKL. Trimming cost V 1 base and J 9 bases; bases outside gene matches: 10. This CDR3 reads CASSQVFETGGGPQHF. CDR3 nucleotides: TGCGCCAGCAGCCAAGTCTTCGAGACAGGGGGAGGGCCCCAGCATTTT.

The CDR3 DNA reads as TGTGCCACCAGTGATTTAACAGTTCAGTACTTC. As protein: CATSDLTVQYF. The chain employs TRBV24-1 and TRBJ2-4, with no clear D. Germline assignment: CDR1 KGHDR and CDR2 SFDVKD. CDR3 length: 11 residues. Trimming cost V 1 base and J 11 bases, with 5 bases left between them.

The genes are TRBV14 and TRBJ2-2; 11 positions agree with TRBD2. Losses at the gene ends were 2 bases for V and 6 bases for J; bases not matched to a gene: 2. The germline CDR1 and CDR2 sequences are SGHDN and FVKESK. The CDR3 runs 15 residues. Here the CDR3 DNA reads TGTGCCAGCAGCCAACGACTAGCGGGATCCGGGGAGCTGTTTTTT. Its translation: CASSQRLAGSGELFF.